One sample yielded the 20 T cell receptor beta chains listed below, sequenced in a study of blood T cell repertoires in COVID-19. Some clones are missing from TCRdb's copy, which holds only in-frame ones; the method was immunoSEQ multiplex PCR. The sample records about 64,000 clones, about 88% being singletons. Source material: PBMCs or T cells enriched from blood (not recorded which). The receptors here all came from a middle-aged woman who had recovered from COVID-19.

The CDR3 nucleotides are TGTGCCAGCAGCCGTTGGACAGGCCAAGAGACCCAGTACTTC. The encoded protein is CASSRWTGQETQYF. The chain couples TRBV5-4 to TRBJ2-5, with 7 positions matching TRBD1. Germline-derived CDR1 and CDR2 are SGHNT and YYREEE (reference sequence). This CDR3 region has 14 residues. J gave up 1 base and V 4 bases, and 4 bases lay outside the gene matches.

The V call is TRBV9, the J call TRBJ2-3; 10 bases match TRBD2. Trimming at V came to 2 bases and at J to 4 bases, leaving 4 bases not matched to a gene. The length of the CDR3 is 15 residues. In germline, CDR1 is SGDLS, CDR2 YYNGEE. As DNA, the CDR3 is TGTGCCAGCAGCGTCAGCGGGGGGGCCGCAGATACGCAGTATTTT. As protein: CASSVSGGAADTQYF.

V is TRBV11-3 and J is TRBJ2-3; a weak D match, TRBD2 (7 bases). Germline CDR1 is SGHNT and CDR2 is YENEEA. Trimming removed 3 bases at V and 4 bases at J, with 14 bases between. The CDR3 has 15 amino acids. For the CDR3, the DNA is TGTGCCAGCAGCTTGGAAAGGGGGGGCCCAGATACGCAGTATTTT. It yields the protein CASSLERGGPDTQYF.

The sample holds one count of this clone. The chain carries TRBV6-6 and TRBJ1-5; D gene unclear. Germline V gives CDR1 MNHNY, CDR2 SVGAGI (reference sequence). This CDR3 has 13 amino acids. The V and J ends lost 6 bases and 5 bases respectively, with 11 bases between them. CDR3 loop: CASSPLAYQPQHF. The DNA for the CDR3 is TGTGCCAGCAGCCCTTTGGCCTATCAGCCCCAGCATTTT.

The sample holds a few counts of this clone. This chain joins TRBV7-8 and TRBJ1-5; TRBD1 matches 8 bases. This CDR3 is built from 16 residues. Germline CDR1 reads SGHVS; CDR2 reads FQNEAQ. J gave up 0 bases and V 4 bases, and 5 bases lay outside the gene matches. CDR3: CASSSRTGFSNQPQHF. CDR3 bases: TGTGCCAGCAGCTCCCGGACAGGGTTTAGCAATCAGCCCCAGCATTTT. The complete variable domain, with remaining parts taken from reference TRBV7-8 and TRBJ1-5, reads GAGVSQSPRYKVAKRGQDVALRCDPISGHVSLFWYQQALGQGPEFLTYFQNEAQLDKSGLPSDRFFAERPEGSVSTLKIQRTQQEDSAVYLCASSSRTGFSNQPQHFGDGTRLSIL.

Written as DNA, the CDR3 is TGCGCCAGCAGCTTGGGTGAGGGCGCGGGGGAAGGGCAGTACTTC. The encoded protein is CASSLGEGAGEGQYF. The chain combines TRBV5-1 with TRBJ2-7; 7 positions match TRBD2. The trim removed 0 bases at V and 9 bases at J, leaving 12 bases unmatched. The CDR3 is 15 amino acids. Germline assignment: CDR1 SGHRS and CDR2 YFSETQ. The variable domain in full, with the rest retrieved from reference TRBV5-1 and TRBJ2-7, is KAGVTQTPRYLIKTRGQQVTLSCSPISGHRSVSWYQQTPGQGLQFLFEYFSETQRNKGNFPGRFSGRQFSNSRSEMNVSTLELGDSALYLCASSLGEGAGEGQYFGPGTRLTVT.

The V gene is TRBV15, the J gene TRBJ2-7, with 8 bases identical to TRBD1. CDR1 and CDR2 from the germline V gene are LNHNV and YYDKDF (reference sequence). V lost 0 bases to trimming and J lost 6 bases; unmatched junction nucleotides: 10. This CDR3 is 16 amino acids long. This CDR3 is CATSRDSTDRVGEQYF. The DNA for the CDR3 is TGTGCCACCAGCAGAGATTCTACGGACAGGGTTGGCGAGCAGTACTTC.

V usage is TRBV11-2 and J usage is TRBJ2-1; D may be TRBD2 (6 bases). V was shortened by 2 bases and J by 6 bases, with 17 bases between the two germline ends. The CDR3 totals 16 residues. Looked up from germline, CDR1 is SGHAT and CDR2 is FQNNGV. The CDR3 DNA reads as TGTGCCAGCAGCTTAATTCAGTTCCGCGGGGTCAATGAGCAGTTCTTC. Its protein is CASSLIQFRGVNEQFF.

This clone has more than one count but fewer than ten. The genes are TRBV5-1 and TRBJ2-7; a weak D match, TRBD2 (6 bases). V was clipped by 0 bases and J by 1 base, with 17 bases between them. This CDR3 region has 17 residues. Germline CDR1 reads SGHRS; CDR2 reads YFSETQ. CDR3 nucleotides: TGCGCCAGCAGCTTGGCCTTGGGCGGGGAGCTTTCCTACGAGCAGTACTTC. Its translation: CASSLALGGELSYEQYF.

The chain couples TRBV3-1 (or the pseudogene TRBV3-2) to TRBJ2-3; maybe TRBD2 (7 bases). The CDR3 is made up of 15 amino acids. Looked up from germline, CDR1 is LGHDT and CDR2 is YNNKEL (reference sequence). The V gene lost 6 bases and the J gene lost 5 bases, with 18 bases spanning the gap. CDR3: CASSHLGGAKDTQYF. The CDR3 DNA reads TGTGCCAGCAGTCACCTAGGGGGGGCGAAAGATACGCAGTATTTT.

This clone was seen a handful of times. The chain carries TRBV9 and TRBJ2-7; a possible D gene is TRBD1 (6 bases). The CDR3 extends over 16 amino acids. Trimming stripped 7 bases from V and 3 bases from J, with 23 bases between. CDR1 SGDLS and CDR2 YYNGEE come from the germline V gene. The DNA of the CDR3 is TGTGCCAGCGACAGGCGAGGGGAAATGGGGGTCTACGAGCAGTACTTC. Protein sequence: CASDRRGEMGVYEQYF.

The rearrangement links TRBV19 to TRBJ2-5; a possible D gene is TRBD2 (6 bases). Between the trimmed V and J ends, which lost 4 bases and 4 bases, there was a span of 19 bases. The germline CDR1 and CDR2 sequences are LNHDA and SQIVND (reference sequence). The CDR3 spans 16 residues. CDR3 sequence: CASSTPGGPKRETQYF. Written as DNA, the CDR3 is TGTGCCAGTAGTACACCCGGGGGTCCAAAGCGAGAGACCCAGTACTTC.

The chain uses TRBV15 and TRBJ2-5; D is perhaps TRBD2 (5 bases). Germline values: CDR1 LNHNV, CDR2 YYDKDF (reference sequence). There are 13 residues in the CDR3. Trimming left V 11 bases short and J 3 bases short, with 16 bases between. CDR3 in DNA: TGTGCCGCCGCGAGGGTCCCGGAAGAGACCCAGTACTTC. This gives the protein CAAARVPEETQYF.

This chain uses TRBV19 with TRBJ2-2, with 7 nucleotides matching TRBD1. V shed 4 bases, J shed 2 bases, and the junction held 13 bases outside the gene matches. This CDR3 region has 18 residues. Germline V gene lookup returns CDR1 LNHDA and CDR2 SQIVND (reference sequence). In DNA, the CDR3 is TGTGCCAGTAGTACACCCCCGTGGGGACAGATAAACACCGGGGAGCTGTTTTTT. Translated: CASSTPPWGQINTGELFF.

In its sample, this clone was seen a few times. V and J are TRBV7-9 and TRBJ1-1; 9 bases are shared with TRBD1. There are 14 residues in the CDR3. V lost 6 bases to trimming and J lost 4 bases; unmatched junction nucleotides: 6. Germline V lookup: CDR1 SEHNR, CDR2 FQNEAQ (reference sequence). CDR3 sequence: CASRQGASATEAFF. Written as DNA, the CDR3 is TGTGCCAGCAGACAGGGGGCGTCGGCCACTGAAGCTTTCTTT.

The chain combines TRBV6-6 with TRBJ1-5, with 8 nucleotides matching TRBD1. Germline V CDR1 and CDR2: MNHNY, SVGAGI (reference sequence). V was pared by 5 bases and J by 2 bases, with 14 bases of the junction left unmatched. CDR3 length: 18 amino acids. The CDR3 coding sequence is TGTGCCAGCAGTCCACGACAGGGGATCTGGTTGGGCAATCAGCCCCAGCATTTT. Its translation is CASSPRQGIWLGNQPQHF.

This clone was counted once. The CDR3 region is CASSLSTTGVTEAFF. The CDR3, as DNA: TGCGCCAGCAGCCTGAGTACCACAGGGGTTACTGAAGCTTTCTTT. The chain uses TRBV5-1 and TRBJ1-1; 7 bases agree with TRBD1. This CDR3 has 15 residues. V lost 4 bases and J lost 5; bases outside the gene matches: 11. CDR1 is SGHRS and CDR2 is YFSETQ in the germline V gene.

V is TRBV5-1 and J is TRBJ1-3; D may be TRBD1 (5 bases). V gave up 0 bases and J gave up 1 base, with 14 bases separating them. The CDR3 runs to 17 residues. In germline, CDR1 is SGHRS, CDR2 YFSETQ. The CDR3 nucleotides are TGCGCCAGCAGCTTGGAAGCTCAGGGCAATTCTGGAAACACCATATATTTT. Its translation: CASSLEAQGNSGNTIYF.

The gene calls are TRBV28 and TRBJ2-2, with 12 nucleotides matching TRBD2. This CDR3 comprises 21 residues. Germline-derived CDR1 and CDR2 are MDHEN and SYDVKM. The junction had 19 bases not matched to a gene; V was cut back by 5 bases and J by 3 bases. The CDR3 loop is CASSPGARARLAGAHTGELFF. DNA for the CDR3: TGTGCCAGCAGTCCCGGGGCGAGGGCCCGACTAGCGGGGGCTCACACCGGGGAGCTGTTTTTT.

This chain uses TRBV19 with TRBJ2-3, with 8 bases matching TRBD2. V trimming: 10 bases; J trimming: 5 bases; junction bases outside the gene matches: 11. CDR1 is LNHDA, CDR2 SQIVND, per germline (reference sequence). There are 14 residues in the CDR3. This CDR3 reads CATRRRGEGDTQYF. CDR3 bases: TGTGCCACCAGGCGGCGGGGGGAAGGAGATACGCAGTATTTT.